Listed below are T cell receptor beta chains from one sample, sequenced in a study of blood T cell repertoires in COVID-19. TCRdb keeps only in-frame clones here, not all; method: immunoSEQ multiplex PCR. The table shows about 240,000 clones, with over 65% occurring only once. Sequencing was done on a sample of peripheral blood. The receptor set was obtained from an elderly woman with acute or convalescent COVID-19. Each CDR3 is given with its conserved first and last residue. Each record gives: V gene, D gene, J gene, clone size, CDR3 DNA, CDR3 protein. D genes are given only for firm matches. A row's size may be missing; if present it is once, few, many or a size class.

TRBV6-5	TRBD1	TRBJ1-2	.	TGTGCCAGCAGAAGGACAGGGGCCCGGGACGATGGCTACACCTTC	CASRRTGARDDGYTF
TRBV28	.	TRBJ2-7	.	TGTGCCAGCACCACCCGCCAGGGGATGGGGTACGAGCAGTACTTC	CASTTRQGMGYEQYF
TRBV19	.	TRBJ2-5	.	TGTGCCAGTAGTATGCGCGCCGCTCCTAGTACTCAAGAGACCCAGTACTTC	CASSMRAAPSTQETQYF
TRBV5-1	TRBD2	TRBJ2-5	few	TGCGCCAGCAGCCGGACCCCTAGCGGAGCCCTCCAAGAGACCCAGTACTTC	CASSRTPSGALQETQYF
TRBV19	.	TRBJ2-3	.	TGTGCCAGTAGTATAGACCTTCAACGCCCCGGTACGCAGTATTTT	CASSIDLQRPGTQYF
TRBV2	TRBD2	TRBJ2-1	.	TGTGCCAGCAGTGTAGGACTAGTGAAGGAGCAGTTCTTC	CASSVGLVKEQFF
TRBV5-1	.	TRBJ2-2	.	TGCGCCAGCACGATGGGCAACCCGAACACCGGGGAGCTGTTTTTT	CASTMGNPNTGELFF
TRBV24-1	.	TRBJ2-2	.	TGTGCCACCAGTGAAGGTCCCAAATTGGGCGCCGGGGAGCTGTTTTTT	CATSEGPKLGAGELFF
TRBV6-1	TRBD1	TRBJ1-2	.	TGTGCCAGCAGTGAAGCGGACAGGGTACTCTATGGCTACACCTTC	CASSEADRVLYGYTF
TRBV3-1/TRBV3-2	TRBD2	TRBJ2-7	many	TGTGCCAGCAGCCAAGGACTAGCGAACTACGAGCAGTACTTC	CASSQGLANYEQYF
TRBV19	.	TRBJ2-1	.	TGTGCCAGTAGTAGTGAGGGAGGCCCCTACAATGAGCAGTTCTTC	CASSSEGGPYNEQFF
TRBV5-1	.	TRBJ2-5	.	TGCGCCAGCAGCGTGACAGCCGGCCAAGAGACCCAGTACTTC	CASSVTAGQETQYF
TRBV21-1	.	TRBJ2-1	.	TGTGCCAGCAGCGGGGGGTGTCCCTACAATGAGCAGTTCTTC	CASSGGCPYNEQFF
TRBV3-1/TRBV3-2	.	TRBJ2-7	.	TGTGCCAGCAGCCAAGCAGGCTACGAGCAGTACTTC	CASSQAGYEQYF
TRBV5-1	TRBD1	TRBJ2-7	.	TGCGCCAGCAGCACAACCGGGACAGCTTCCTACGAGCAGTACTTC	CASSTTGTASYEQYF
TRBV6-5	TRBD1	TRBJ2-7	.	TGTGCCAGCAGTAGGGTAGGGACAGCTACCTACGAGCAGTACTTC	CASSRVGTATYEQYF
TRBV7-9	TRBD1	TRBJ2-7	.	TGTGCCAGCAGCTTCCAAGGACAGGGGAATTCCTACGAGCAGTACTTC	CASSFQGQGNSYEQYF
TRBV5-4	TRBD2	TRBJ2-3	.	TGTGCCAGCAGCTTTAGCGGGGGGAAATCAGATACGCAGTATTTT	CASSFSGGKSDTQYF
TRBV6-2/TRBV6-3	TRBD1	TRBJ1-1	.	TGTGCCAGCAGTTACTCGAACAGGGGCACTGAAGCTTTCTTT	CASSYSNRGTEAFF
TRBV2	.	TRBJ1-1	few	TGTGCCAGCAGTGAAGGGGTGACGGGCACTGAAGCTTTCTTT	CASSEGVTGTEAFF
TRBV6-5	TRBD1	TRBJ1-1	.	TGTGCCAGCAGTTACCCGGGACAGGGGATACCTGAAGCTTTCTTT	CASSYPGQGIPEAFF
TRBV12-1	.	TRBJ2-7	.	TGTGCCAGCAGCTCCACTAGCGGGGGGTCCTACGAGCAGTACTTC	CASSSTSGGSYEQYF
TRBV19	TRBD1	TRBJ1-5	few	TGTGCCAGTAGGCGTACAGGGGGCTGGCAGCCCCAGCATTTT	CASRRTGGWQPQHF
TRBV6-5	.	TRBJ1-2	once	TGTGCCAGCAGTTACTCGAGTGTCAGGGCTCAGGGCTACACCTTC	CASSYSSVRAQGYTF
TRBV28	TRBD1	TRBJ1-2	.	TGTGCCAGCAGCAACGCCGGACAGGGGGTTGGCTACACCTTC	CASSNAGQGVGYTF
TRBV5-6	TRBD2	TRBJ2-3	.	TGTGCCAGCAGCTTTGAGGCGGGAGGGCGGGGTGATACGCAGTATTTT	CASSFEAGGRGDTQYF
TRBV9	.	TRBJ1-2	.	TGTGCCAGCAGCGGGCAACTACCGGGACTTGGCGGCTACACCTTC	CASSGQLPGLGGYTF
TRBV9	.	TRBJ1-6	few	TGTGCCAGCAGCGTAGGGGGGGAGCTTTGGTCACCCCTCCACTTT	CASSVGGELWSPLHF
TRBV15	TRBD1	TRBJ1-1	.	TGTGCCACCAGTGTAGGGACAGGGGGGACTGAAGCTTTCTTT	CATSVGTGGTEAFF
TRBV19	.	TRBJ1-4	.	TGTGCCAGTAGCGACAGTTCAACTAATGAAAAACTGTTTTTT	CASSDSSTNEKLFF
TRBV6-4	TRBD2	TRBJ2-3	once	TGTGCCAGCTCCCCCGGGGGGAGCACAGATACGCAGTATTTT	CASSPGGSTDTQYF
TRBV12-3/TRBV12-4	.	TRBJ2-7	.	TGTGCCAGCAGTTTGGTGACTGAGCAGTACTTC	CASSLVTEQYF
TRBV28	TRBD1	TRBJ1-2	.	TGTGCCAGCAGCTCGGGACAGAACTATGGCTACACCTTC	CASSSGQNYGYTF
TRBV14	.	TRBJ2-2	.	TGTGCCAGCAGCCCAAGGAGGGGCTGGACCGGGGAGCTGTTTTTT	CASSPRRGWTGELFF
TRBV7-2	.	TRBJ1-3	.	TGTGCCAGCAGCCCAGGGGTCACTGGAAACACCATATATTTT	CASSPGVTGNTIYF
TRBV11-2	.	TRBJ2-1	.	TGTGCCAGCAACAGGGCGGGAGTCGGGGAGCAGTTCTTC	CASNRAGVGEQFF
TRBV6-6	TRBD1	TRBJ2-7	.	TGTGCCAGCAGTCCCCTCGGACAGGGTCGCACCTACGAGCAGTACTTC	CASSPLGQGRTYEQYF
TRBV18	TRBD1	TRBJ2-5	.	TGTGCCAGCTCACCCATCCGGACAGGGAGGGAGACCCAGTACTTC	CASSPIRTGRETQYF
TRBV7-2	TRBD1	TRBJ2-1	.	TGTGCCAGCAGTCCTGGGACAGGGGGGTACAATGAGCAGTTCTTC	CASSPGTGGYNEQFF
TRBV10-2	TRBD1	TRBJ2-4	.	TGCGCCAGCAGTGAGTTCTCGACAGGGGCGGACATTCAGTACTTC	CASSEFSTGADIQYF
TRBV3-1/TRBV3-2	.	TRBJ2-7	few	TGTGCCAGCAGCCAAAACGGCGGATACGAGCAGTACTTC	CASSQNGGYEQYF
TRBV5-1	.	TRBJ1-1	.	TGCGCCAGCAGCTTCTCAGGGGTGGGGAACACTGAAGCTTTCTTT	CASSFSGVGNTEAFF
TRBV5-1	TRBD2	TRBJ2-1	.	TGCGCCAGCAGCCTTGATACTAGCGGGAGCGATCAGCAGTTCTTC	CASSLDTSGSDQQFF
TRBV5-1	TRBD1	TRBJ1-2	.	TGCGCCAGCAGCCCCCAGGGGACAGGGGGAGGCTACACCTTC	CASSPQGTGGGYTF
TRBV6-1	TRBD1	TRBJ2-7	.	TGTGCCAGCAGTGAGGGGACCGGGACAGGGTTTAGCGAGCAGTACTTC	CASSEGTGTGFSEQYF
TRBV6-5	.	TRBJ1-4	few	TGTGCCAGCAGTCCGGACTATGAAAAACTGTTTTTT	CASSPDYEKLFF
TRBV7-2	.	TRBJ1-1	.	TGTGCCAGCAGCACTACGTATAACACTGAAGCTTTCTTT	CASSTTYNTEAFF
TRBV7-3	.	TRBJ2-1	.	TGTGCCAGCAGCTCTTCATTGGACACCGACGCTTCCACCAGGTTCTTC	CASSSSLDTDASTRFF
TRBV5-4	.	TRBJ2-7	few	TGTGCCAGCAGCTTGGGGCCTAGCGTTTACTCCTACGAGCAGTACTTC	CASSLGPSVYSYEQYF
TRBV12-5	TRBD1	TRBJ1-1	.	TGTGCTAGTGGTTTGGGGGACAGGGGTTCGAACACTGAAGCTTTCTTT	CASGLGDRGSNTEAFF
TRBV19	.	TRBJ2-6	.	TGTGCCAGTAGAGGTCCGGGCCTCGGGGGCAACGTCCTGACTTTC	CASRGPGLGGNVLTF
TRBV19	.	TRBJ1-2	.	TGTGCCAGTAGTCTAGATGGGGCACAGGGCTTCTATGGCTACACCTTC	CASSLDGAQGFYGYTF
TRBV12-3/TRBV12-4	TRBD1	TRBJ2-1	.	TGTGCCAGCAGTCTAAACAGGGGCAATGAGCAGTTCTTC	CASSLNRGNEQFF
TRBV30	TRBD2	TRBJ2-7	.	TGTGCCTGGAGTGGACGGGGGGAGCCCTACGAGCAGTACTTC	CAWSGRGEPYEQYF
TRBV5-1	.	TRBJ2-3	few	TGCGCCAGCAGCTCACGGAGCCCCACAGATACGCAGTATTTT	CASSSRSPTDTQYF
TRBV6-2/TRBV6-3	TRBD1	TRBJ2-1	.	TGTGCCAGCAGTTACTCTTCCCCCGCCGGGACAGGGCACAATGAGCAGTTCTTC	CASSYSSPAGTGHNEQFF
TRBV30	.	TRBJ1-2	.	TGTGCCTGGAGGTTCGGGACACTCACAAACTATGGCTACACCTTC	CAWRFGTLTNYGYTF
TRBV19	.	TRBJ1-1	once	TGTGCCAGTACCTATGGGACACAGAACACTGAAGCTTTCTTT	CASTYGTQNTEAFF
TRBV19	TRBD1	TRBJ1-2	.	TGTGCCAGCCAGGGGGGATCCCAGGGTGGCTACACCTTC	CASQGGSQGGYTF
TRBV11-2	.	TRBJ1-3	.	TGTGCCAGCAGCCCGGCGGCCGGCGGGACTGGAAACACCATATATTTT	CASSPAAGGTGNTIYF